This T cell receptor beta chain came from a study of cytomegalovirus exposure and HLA in healthy donors. Both 60 Vbeta primers and 13 Jbeta primers went into the PCR. Clones were sequenced by immunoSEQ multiplex PCR, and TCRdb holds only the in-frame ones, with some missing. Here the sample spans 210,000 or so clones, less than 85% being singletons. V trimming: 3 bases; J trimming: 2 bases; junction bases outside the gene matches: 11. The CDR3 length is 17 residues. Germline CDR1 is LGHNA and CDR2 is YNFKEQ. The chain joins TRBV4-2 to TRBJ2-7; 9 bases line up with TRBD2. The sequenced sample was PBMCs. This sequence was found in a young man in good health and CMV-seronegative. CDR3 nucleotide sequence: TGTGCCAGCAGCCAGGGGATAGGGTCTAGCGGGACCTACGAGCAGTACTTC. Translation gives CASSQGIGSSGTYEQYF.